This TCR beta chain comes out of a study of graft-versus-host responses after intestinal transplantation (dated by TCRdb to about 2021). About the full investigation: The transplants that recipients received were multivisceral, liver-intestinal, or isolated intestinal. Anti-thymocyte globulin induction was given to all recipients, followed by maintenance tacrolimus and steroids for two to three years. Graft-versus-host and host-versus-graft alloreactive T cell clones were tracked in the graft, circulation and bone marrow after intestinal transplantation using bulk TCR-beta CDR3 sequencing. To identify alloreactive clones, pre-transplant mixed lymphocyte reaction products were sequenced and then compared with unstimulated pre-transplant donor and recipient T cells. Of the roughly 25 intestinal transplant recipients enrolled in the cohort, one of whom was a retransplant, a few patients without pretransplant specimens were excluded. A peak of at least 4% donor T cells among recipient peripheral blood mononuclear cells was the definition used for donor T cell macrochimerism. Samples from a few later patients were sequenced in-house on an Illumina MiSeq with MiXCR processing rather than by the commercial service. Overall study outcomes, separate from this receptor: High GvH to HvG T cell clonal ratios were observed in the allografts of patients with donor T cell macrochimerism. Conclusions were limited by the relatively low number and heterogeneity of intestinal transplant patients. GvH clones were detected in recipient bone marrow, and some appeared earlier in ileal mucosa or blood, consistent with an intestinal mucosal origin. Early after transplant, peak levels of circulating GvH clones were associated with declines in HvG clones.

A note on this clone: Which antigen it targets is not known. Base qualities are not recorded, but no much larger clone differs from it by a single base.

The library was generated by the immunoSEQ multiplex PCR assay. For most patients, genomic DNA was isolated using the Qiagen DNeasy Blood and Tissue Kit and was shipped frozen to Adaptive Biotechnologies for TCR sequencing. For most patients, high-throughput TCR-beta CDR3 sequencing of genomic DNA was performed by Adaptive Biotechnologies. The source study handled its data this way. TCR sequencing data were retrieved from Adaptive's ImmunoSEQ software for 18 patients, whereas a few other patients were processed with MiXCR and VDJtools. To correct CD4 versus CD8 sorting errors, any sequence found in both subsets at a frequency ratio below 5:1 was removed. CDR3 nucleotide sequences shared by donor and recipient were removed because the origin of these sequences could not be assigned. At least 2-fold expansion over unstimulated cells and a minimum CFSE-low frequency of 0.002% (template counts) or 0.001% (read counts) were required for clones to be classified as alloreactive. Clones were considered mappable if detected in sequenced pre-transplant spleen, lymph node, or MLR CFSE-low populations of the donor or recipient. The cumulative frequency of alloreactive clones was calculated as a percentage of all sequences, weighted by copy number. Not all clones reach the TCRdb copy of this immuneACCESS table, which keeps in-frame sequences only. Checked studies attribute under half of the gap to unresolved V genes and leave the rest unexplained. V, J and clone size are those of that table, while D and trimming were read from the DNA. In this sample the table shows roughly 120,000 clones, roughly 95% of which occur a single time. The ten top clones hold more than 2.5% of the sample.

A distance of 6 bases separates the germline ends of V and J, which lose 0 bases and 3 bases respectively. Including cysteine and phenylalanine, the CDR3 has 13 amino acids. The retained sequence is limited to the CDR3, 39 bases, with the frame set at the first base. The germline V gene encodes CDR1 MNHEY and CDR2 SVGAGI. The time point label here, explained by the study, means: cells obtained before transplantation from donor or recipient. CD3+CD4+ and CD3+CD8+ populations were FACS-sorted from unstimulated pre-transplant donor and recipient cells taken from spleen or lymph nodes. The source of this sequence is a human donor who received an intestinal transplant. This sample comprised unstimulated CD8+ T cells sorted from spleen or lymph node cells, obtained before intestinal transplant. The V and J segments used are TRBV6-5 and TRBJ2-7, with the D segment identity uncertain. DNA sequence: TGTGCCAGCAGTTACTCGATCGTCTACGAGCAGTACTTC. It is translated as CASSYSIVYEQYF.